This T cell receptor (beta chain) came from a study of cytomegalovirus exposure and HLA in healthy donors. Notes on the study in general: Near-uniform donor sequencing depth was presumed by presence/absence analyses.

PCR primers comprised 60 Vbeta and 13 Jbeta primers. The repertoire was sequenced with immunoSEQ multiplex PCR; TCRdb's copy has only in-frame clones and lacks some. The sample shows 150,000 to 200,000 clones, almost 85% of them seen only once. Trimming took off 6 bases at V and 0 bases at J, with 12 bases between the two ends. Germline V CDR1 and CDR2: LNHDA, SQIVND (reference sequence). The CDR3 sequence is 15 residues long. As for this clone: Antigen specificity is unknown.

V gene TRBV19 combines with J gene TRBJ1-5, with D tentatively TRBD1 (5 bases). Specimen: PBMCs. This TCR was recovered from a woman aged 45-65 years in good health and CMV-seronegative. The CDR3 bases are TGTGCCAGTAGCAGGGTTAGCTTTAGCAATCAGCCCCAGCATTTT. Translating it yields CASSRVSFSNQPQHF.